Listed here are 4 T cell receptor beta chains from one sample, sequenced in a study of cytomegalovirus exposure and HLA in healthy donors. Sequencing was performed with immunoSEQ multiplex PCR; in TCRdb, only in-frame clones are kept and a portion is missing. The sample has roughly 75,000 clones, 94% seen once; the top ten hold approximately 3.6%. The material sequenced was PBMCs. The source of these receptors is a woman younger than 30 in good health and CMV-seropositive.

CDR3 sequence: CASSFLSDEAFF. Written as DNA, the CDR3 is TGTGCCAGCAGCTTCCTATCTGATGAAGCTTTCTTT. The V gene is TRBV11-3, the J gene TRBJ1-1; D remains unclear. The CDR3 length is 12 residues. The V and J ends lost 3 bases and 7 bases respectively, with 9 bases between them. The germline V gene has CDR1 SGHNT and CDR2 YENEEA.

The V and J genes are TRBV5-6 and TRBJ1-2; D gene unclear. CDR1 is SGHDT, CDR2 YYEEEE, per germline. The CDR3 is 13 residues long. Trimming stripped 2 bases from V and 8 bases from J, with 13 bases between. The CDR3 here is CASSFRPGRGYTF. The CDR3 DNA reads as TGTGCCAGCAGCTTCAGACCTGGGCGAGGCTACACCTTC.

V usage is TRBV30 and J usage is TRBJ2-7, with D tentatively TRBD2 (5 bases). Trimming took 2 bases from V and 5 from J, leaving 13 bases between them. Germline V gene sequence: CDR1 GTSNPN, CDR2 SVGIG (reference sequence). This CDR3 has 13 amino acids. CDR3 sequence: CAWSYEGQDEQYF. DNA for the CDR3: TGTGCCTGGAGTTATGAGGGCCAGGACGAGCAGTACTTC.

V usage is TRBV7-2 and J usage is TRBJ2-3; D is undetermined. CDR3 length equals 15 residues. V lost 2 bases and J lost 0, with 9 bases in between. CDR1 SGHTA and CDR2 FQGNSA come from the germline V gene. CDR3 loop: CASSLSRSSTDTQYF. The DNA for the CDR3 is TGTGCCAGCAGCTTATCCCGGTCGAGCACAGATACGCAGTATTTT.